One sample yielded the 32 T cell receptor beta chains listed below, sequenced in a study of OX40 agonist ivuxolimab in advanced cancers. The data were produced by immunoSEQ multiplex PCR, yet TCRdb's version contains in-frame clones alone and is incomplete. The repertoire holds about 24,000 clones, with roughly 89% as singletons. This sample comprised CD4+ or CD8+ T cells sorted from blood, obtained in a trial of the OX40 agonist ivuxolimab. These receptors all stem from an adult with an advanced solid tumor such as melanoma, head and neck, liver or kidney cancer.

The chain recombines TRBV2 with TRBJ1-2; 7 bases map to TRBD1. The CDR3 totals 14 residues. With V trimmed by 5 bases and J by 6 bases, 9 bases remained unmatched. Germline-derived CDR1 and CDR2 are SNHLY and FYNNEI. This CDR3 reads CASSKTGTINGYTF. The CDR3 coding sequence is TGTGCCAGCAGTAAGACAGGGACGATTAATGGCTACACCTTC.

The J gene is TRBJ2-2, the V gene TRBV6-5; D is ambiguous. The CDR3 contains 15 residues. The germline V gene has CDR1 MNHEY and CDR2 SVGAGI. Trimming took off 6 bases at V and 3 bases at J, with 14 bases between the two ends. The CDR3, as DNA: TGTGCCAGCAGCTGGGTCAGTTCATACACCGGGGAGCTGTTTTTT. It codes for CASSWVSSYTGELFF.

V is TRBV5-4 and J is TRBJ1-1; D uncertain. Germline CDR1 SGHNT, CDR2 YYREEE (reference sequence). V lost 4 bases and J 1 base, leaving 2 bases between the germline ends. This CDR3 region has 11 residues. The CDR3 region has the DNA TGTGCCAGCAGCGAGAACACTGAAGCTTTCTTT. Translation: CASSENTEAFF.

The genes are TRBV4-3 and TRBJ1-1; D is undetermined. CDR1 and CDR2 (germline): LGHNA, YSLEER. V was shortened by 0 bases and J by 2 bases, with 7 bases between the two germline ends. The CDR3 length is 14 residues. CDR3 residues: CASSQEIRNTEAFF. The CDR3 coding sequence is TGCGCCAGCAGCCAAGAGATCAGAAACACTGAAGCTTTCTTT.

In this sample, this clone turned up a few times. The chain carries TRBV19 and TRBJ1-1, with TRBD1 matching 8 bases. This CDR3 region has 16 residues. Germline values: CDR1 LNHDA, CDR2 SQIVND (reference sequence). With 3 bases clipped from V and 1 base from J, the junction kept 7 bases outside the gene matches. The CDR3 coding sequence is TGTGCCAGTAGTATGGACAGGGTGAGAGGGAACACTGAAGCTTTCTTT. Residues: CASSMDRVRGNTEAFF.

The rearrangement links TRBV7-2 to TRBJ2-7; possible D gene TRBD1, 6 bases. V was trimmed by 3 bases and J by 3 bases, leaving 9 bases between them. CDR1 and CDR2 from the germline V gene are SGHTA and FQGNSA. The CDR3 has 13 residues. This CDR3 is CASSFGRGYEQYF. CDR3 nucleotides: TGTGCCAGCAGCTTTGGCAGGGGCTACGAGCAGTACTTC.

The rearrangement links TRBV2 to TRBJ2-7, with 8 bases identical to TRBD2. This CDR3 spans 14 amino acids. CDR1 and CDR2 (germline): SNHLY, FYNNEI. Unmatched junction bases numbered 6, after V lost 6 bases and J lost 2 bases. The CDR3 loop reads CASRRTSLTYEQYF. The CDR3, as DNA: TGTGCCAGCAGGAGGACTAGCTTAACCTACGAGCAGTACTTC. Drawing the rest from reference TRBV2 and TRBJ2-7, the complete variable domain is EPEVTQTPSHQVTQMGQEVILRCVPISNHLYFYWYRQILGQKVEFLVSFYNNEISEKSEIFDDQFSVERPDGSNFTLKIRSTKLEDSAMYFCASRRTSLTYEQYFGPGTRLTVT.

The rearrangement joins TRBV5-4 to TRBJ1-3; D possibly corresponds to TRBD1 (6 bases). Trimming shortened V by 4 bases and J by 2 bases, and 13 bases separated the two germline ends. There are 15 residues in the CDR3. The V gene's germline CDR1 is SGHNT and CDR2 YYREEE (reference sequence). CDR3: CASSTQKGAGNTIYF. The CDR3 nucleotides read TGTGCCAGCAGCACCCAGAAGGGGGCTGGAAACACCATATATTTT.

This clone was counted a single time. The chain combines TRBV2 with TRBJ2-7; TRBD1 matches 8 bases. The CDR3 sequence is 15 residues long. Germline V gene lookup returns CDR1 SNHLY and CDR2 FYNNEI. V shed 7 bases, J shed 1 base, and the junction held 9 bases outside the gene matches. CDR3 in amino acids: CASMDRDGNSYEQYF. Here the CDR3 DNA reads TGTGCCAGCATGGACAGGGACGGGAATTCCTACGAGCAGTACTTC.

This chain links TRBV11-3 with TRBJ2-2; D remains ambiguous. The germline V gene has CDR1 SGHNT and CDR2 YENEEA. This CDR3 has 11 amino acids. V lost 0 bases, J lost 14 bases, and 7 bases lay in between. CDR3 protein: CASSLEISLFF. CDR3 DNA sequence: TGTGCCAGCAGCTTAGAAATATCCCTGTTTTTT. Supplemented by reference TRBV11-3 and TRBJ2-2, the full variable domain reads EAGVVQSPRYKIIEKKQPVAFWCNPISGHNTLYWYLQNLGQGPELLIRYENEEAVDDSQLPKDRFSAERLKGVDSTLKIQPAELGDSAVYLCASSLEISLFFGEGSRLTVL.

This chain connects TRBV13 to TRBJ2-7, with unresolved D. The CDR3 runs 14 residues. Germline CDR1 reads PRHDT; CDR2 reads FYEKMQ (reference sequence). Trimming pared 5 bases from V and 3 bases from J, leaving 14 bases between. The CDR3 bases are TGTGCCAGCAGCCCGACCGGCCTTGGCTACGAGCAGTACTTC. Translating it yields CASSPTGLGYEQYF.

The J gene is TRBJ1-1, the V gene TRBV5-8; D uncertain. Germline V gives CDR1 SGHTS, CDR2 YDEGEE. V lost 4 bases to trimming and J lost 5 bases, with 12 bases between them. This CDR3 comprises 13 residues. Here the CDR3 DNA reads TGTGCCAGCAGCCCCCAATGGGGTACTGAAGCTTTCTTT. Translation: CASSPQWGTEAFF.

The chain is built from TRBV11-2 and TRBJ1-3; D not certain. Deletions cut 6 bases from V and 4 bases from J, with 4 bases between. The CDR3 extends over 11 amino acids. Germline V CDR1 and CDR2: SGHAT, FQNNGV. CDR3 in amino acids: CASRLGNTIYF. The CDR3 DNA reads TGTGCCAGCAGACTGGGAAACACCATATATTTT.

The chain uses TRBV30 and TRBJ2-5; the match to TRBD2 covers 10 bases. The CDR3 consists of 13 residues. CDR1 and CDR2 (germline): GTSNPN, SVGIG (reference sequence). J lost 4 bases, V lost 8 bases, and 7 bases had no gene match. The DNA for the CDR3 is TGTGCCGGAAGCGGGAGGGCCGGAGAGACCCAGTACTTC. It codes for CAGSGRAGETQYF.

The rearrangement uses TRBV15 and TRBJ2-7; D is tentatively TRBD1 or TRBD2 (5 bases each). Germline V CDR1 and CDR2: LNHNV, YYDKDF (reference sequence). Trimming left V 0 bases short and J 0 bases short, with 6 bases between. The length of the CDR3 is 14 residues. The CDR3: CATSRERGSYEQYF. The CDR3, as DNA: TGTGCCACCAGCAGAGAGAGGGGCTCCTACGAGCAGTACTTC.

The rearrangement joins TRBV29-1 to TRBJ1-4; D is perhaps TRBD1 (6 bases). The CDR3 runs 14 residues. Germline assignment: CDR1 SQVTM and CDR2 ANQGSEA. V was shortened by 1 base and J by 5 bases, with 11 bases between the two germline ends. The CDR3 DNA reads as TGCAGCGTTGAAGTGGGGGGGGCGAATGAAAAACTGTTTTTT. Amino acids: CSVEVGGANEKLFF.

V usage is TRBV5-1 and J usage is TRBJ2-3; D might be TRBD1 (6 bases). Between the trimmed V and J ends, which lost 5 bases and 0 bases, there was a span of 16 bases. The CDR3 has 16 amino acids. Germline V gene lookup returns CDR1 SGHRS and CDR2 YFSETQ. The CDR3 protein is CASSWGLGDSTDTQYF. The CDR3 region has the DNA TGCGCCAGCAGTTGGGGGCTGGGGGACAGCACAGATACGCAGTATTTT.

This clone has only one observation. The chain carries TRBV18 and TRBJ1-1, with 7 bases lining up with TRBD1. This CDR3 has 12 residues. Germline V lookup: CDR1 KGHSH, CDR2 LQKENI. V was pared by 3 bases and J by 10 bases, with 5 bases of the junction left unmatched. The CDR3: CASSPGQERAFF. The CDR3 bases are TGTGCCAGCTCACCTGGACAGGAGAGAGCTTTCTTT.

Regarding this clone: Other nucleotide sequences in the sample specify the same CDR3. The rearrangement joins TRBV18 to TRBJ2-7; D is unclear. V was trimmed by 2 bases and J by 0 bases, leaving 8 bases between them. Germline V gives CDR1 KGHSH, CDR2 LQKENI. The CDR3 length is 14 residues. The CDR3 DNA follows: TGTGCCAGCTCACCAACTGGTGACTCCTACGAGCAGTACTTC. This codes for CASSPTGDSYEQYF.

The rearrangement uses TRBV2 and TRBJ1-2; D might be TRBD1 (6 bases). Germline V lookup: CDR1 SNHLY, CDR2 FYNNEI. V was pared by 3 bases and J by 0 bases, with 17 bases between. The CDR3 loop spans 17 amino acids. The CDR3 here is CASSERGPGEPNYGYTF. The CDR3 DNA follows: TGTGCCAGCAGTGAGAGGGGTCCAGGGGAGCCTAACTATGGCTACACCTTC. Looking up the rest from reference TRBV2 and TRBJ1-2 gives the full variable domain: EPEVTQTPSHQVTQMGQEVILRCVPISNHLYFYWYRQILGQKVEFLVSFYNNEISEKSEIFDDQFSVERPDGSNFTLKIRSTKLEDSAMYFCASSERGPGEPNYGYTFGSGTRLTVV.

This clone was found a few times. The chain has TRBV2 and TRBJ1-6; 8 positions match TRBD1. V gave up 4 bases and J gave up 19 bases; unmatched junction bases: 9. Germline V CDR1 and CDR2: SNHLY, FYNNEI. The CDR3 length is 12 residues. CDR3 loop: CASSVLYGQGHF. The DNA for the CDR3 is TGTGCCAGCAGTGTCTTATACGGACAGGGTCACTTT.

J is TRBJ1-5 and V is TRBV25-1; D is perhaps TRBD1 (6 bases). Germline lookup yields CDR1 MGHDK and CDR2 SYGVNS. There are 13 residues in the CDR3. V was pared by 4 bases and J by 11 bases, with 15 bases between. The CDR3 spells CASSGARGQTQHF. In nucleotides, the CDR3 is TGTGCCAGCAGTGGGGCACGGGGGCAGACCCAGCATTTT.

The chain has TRBV4-3 and TRBJ2-5, with 8 bases matching TRBD1. Germline loops: CDR1 LGHNA, CDR2 YSLEER. Trimming removed 3 bases from V and 2 bases from J; junction bases left unmatched: 8. The CDR3 runs 16 residues. The CDR3 sequence is CASSHGQGGFQETQYF. In DNA, the CDR3 is TGCGCCAGCAGCCACGGACAGGGAGGTTTTCAAGAGACCCAGTACTTC.

V gene TRBV5-1 combines with J gene TRBJ2-7; TRBD1 might be the D (6 bases). The CDR3 length is 14 residues. The germline V and J ends were trimmed by 5 bases and 3 bases, with 15 bases remaining between them. CDR1 SGHRS and CDR2 YFSETQ come from the germline V gene. This chain's CDR3 is CASRNRDTIYEQYF. The CDR3 region has the DNA TGCGCCAGCAGGAACCGGGACACTATCTACGAGCAGTACTTC.

The gene calls are TRBV15 and TRBJ1-3, with a weak D call TRBD1 (6 bases). The V end lost 5 bases, the J end lost 0 bases, and 11 bases lay between the germline ends. The germline V gene has CDR1 LNHNV and CDR2 YYDKDF (reference sequence). This CDR3 spans 15 amino acids. The CDR3 sequence is CATSRGQNSGNTIYF. The CDR3 coding sequence is TGTGCCACCAGCCGCGGACAGAACTCTGGAAACACCATATATTTT.

The rearrangement links TRBV11-3 to TRBJ2-1; 8 bases line up with TRBD2. Germline-derived CDR1 and CDR2 are SGHNT and YENEEA. V dropped 5 bases and J dropped 2; count of bases not matched to a gene: 5. The CDR3 sequence is 15 residues long. CDR3 in amino acids: CASSQIAGPYNEQFF. Here the CDR3 DNA reads TGTGCCAGCAGCCAAATAGCGGGACCCTACAATGAGCAGTTCTTC.

The chain couples TRBV27 to TRBJ2-1; 7 bases map to TRBD1. The germline CDR1 and CDR2 sequences are MNHEY and SMNVEV (reference sequence). The J segment lost 5 bases and the V segment lost 7 bases, leaving 5 bases of the junction unmatched. CDR3 length: 13 residues. The CDR3 loop is CASMTGWDNEQFF. CDR3 nucleotide sequence: TGTGCCAGCATGACAGGGTGGGACAATGAGCAGTTCTTC.

V and J are TRBV9 and TRBJ2-3; the D gene is possibly TRBD1 (6 bases). CDR1 is SGDLS, CDR2 YYNGEE, per germline. Trimming removed 3 bases from V and 4 bases from J, with 12 bases in between. CDR3 length: 14 amino acids. DNA for the CDR3: TGTGCCAGCAGCGCAGGGGTGGTAGCAGATACGCAGTATTTT. This encodes CASSAGVVADTQYF.

The V and J genes are TRBV19 and TRBJ1-1; no definite D call. CDR1 is LNHDA and CDR2 is SQIVND in the germline V gene (reference sequence). Trimming cost V 7 bases and J 5 bases, with 11 bases left between them. The CDR3 extends over 12 amino acids. As DNA, the CDR3 is TGTGCCAGTAAAGACCGGTGGACTGAAGCTTTCTTT. Its translation: CASKDRWTEAFF.

The genes are TRBV11-2 and TRBJ1-1; D not certain. The CDR3 runs to 14 residues. V dropped 1 base and J dropped 1 base, with 7 bases sitting between them. Germline CDR1 is SGHAT and CDR2 is FQNNGV. The DNA of the CDR3 is TGTGCCAGCAGCTTAGGTCAACCGAACACTGAAGCTTTCTTT. This codes for CASSLGQPNTEAFF. The full variable domain, its missing parts supplied by reference TRBV11-2 and TRBJ1-1, is EAGVAQSPRYKIIEKRQSVAFWCNPISGHATLYWYQQILGQGPKLLIQFQNNGVVDDSQLPKDRFSAERLKGVDSTLKIQPAKLEDSAVYLCASSLGQPNTEAFFGQGTRLTVV.

This rearrangement joins TRBV9 to TRBJ2-5; 10 bases are a match to TRBD1. The trim removed 3 bases at V and 2 bases at J, leaving 4 bases unmatched. This CDR3 spans 15 amino acids. In germline, CDR1 is SGDLS, CDR2 YYNGEE. Here the CDR3 reads CASSAGQGIQETQYF. As DNA, the CDR3 is TGTGCCAGCAGCGCGGGACAGGGGATTCAAGAGACCCAGTACTTC.

This clone was seen more than once but under ten times. The chain couples TRBV7-3 to TRBJ2-3; TRBD2 agrees at 10 bases. This CDR3 has 15 amino acids. Looked up from germline, CDR1 is SGHTA and CDR2 is FQGTGA. V lost 5 bases to trimming and J lost 2 bases; unmatched junction nucleotides: 4. The CDR3 nucleotides are TGTGCCAGCAGCCGTAGCGGGGGGCACACAGATACGCAGTATTTT. Translated, it gives CASSRSGGHTDTQYF.